Each of the 19 T cell receptor beta chains below was sequenced from the same sample in a study of cytomegalovirus exposure and HLA in healthy donors. Vbeta (60) and Jbeta (13) primers were used in the PCR. Assay used: immunoSEQ multiplex PCR; TCRdb lists only in-frame clones, some missing. Of 150,000 to 200,000 clones listed, around 62% were seen once; the top ten hold under 3%. Input material: PBMCs. The receptors stem from a man in his forties in good health and CMV-seronegative.

Only a few counts were recorded for this clone. CDR3 amino acids: CASSLIWKWQGLYGYTF. The CDR3 region has the DNA TGTGCCAGCAGCCTAATATGGAAATGGCAGGGGTTATATGGCTACACCTTC. This chain joins TRBV21-1 and TRBJ1-2; the table's D call of TRBD1 was not tested on the DNA. TRBV21-1 is flagged as a pseudogene. The CDR3 is made up of 17 amino acids.

The sample holds a few counts of this clone. The V gene is TRBV19, the J gene TRBJ1-5; 8 bases match TRBD1. The CDR3 totals 14 residues. The junction had 5 bases not matched to a gene; V was cut back by 5 bases and J by 5 bases. The germline V gene encodes CDR1 LNHDA and CDR2 SQIVND (reference sequence). CDR3 region: CASSVTGADQPQHF. CDR3 DNA sequence: TGTGCCAGTAGTGTGACAGGGGCTGATCAGCCCCAGCATTTT.

V gene TRBV11-1 combines with J gene TRBJ2-7; TRBD1 might be the D (5 bases). Looked up from germline, CDR1 is SGHAT and CDR2 is FQDESV (reference sequence). Trimming shortened V by 5 bases and J by 3 bases, and 17 bases separated the two germline ends. CDR3 length: 15 residues. CDR3 nucleotide sequence: TGTGCCAGCAGCGACCCGGTCTGGGGCAGCTACGAGCAGTACTTC. Amino acid sequence: CASSDPVWGSYEQYF.

V is TRBV6-6 and J is TRBJ1-1; D is possibly TRBD1 (5 bases). There are 13 residues in the CDR3. V was trimmed by 3 bases and J by 8 bases, leaving 13 bases between them. CDR1 and CDR2 (germline): MNHNY, SVGAGI (reference sequence). The CDR3 coding sequence is TGTGCCAGCAGTTATGGTAGGGGCTCGGAAGCTTTCTTT. Its translation is CASSYGRGSEAFF.

Comment on this clone: One end of the junction fails to match germline, which may point to a read error. The V and J genes are TRBV7-8 and TRBJ2-3; 9 bases are shared with TRBD2. CDR3 length: 15 residues. Germline V gene data show CDR1 as SGHVS and CDR2 as FQNEAQ. CDR3 sequence (DNA): TGTGCCAGCAGCTTTCCTAGCGGGGCCACAGGTACGCAGTATTTT. Amino acid sequence: CASSFPSGATGTQYF.

CDR3 loop: CASSQAPNRETQYF. CDR3 coding DNA: TGTGCCAGCAGCCAAGCGCCAAACCGGGAGACCCAGTACTTC. The chain employs TRBV4-2 and TRBJ2-5; no clear D. V was cut by 1 base and J by 5 bases, with 11 bases left in between. CDR1 LGHNA and CDR2 YNFKEQ come from the germline V gene. The CDR3 loop spans 14 amino acids.

V usage is TRBV29-1 and J usage is TRBJ1-1; perhaps TRBD1 as D (5 bases). CDR3 size: 12 residues. Trimming left V 2 bases short and J 4 bases short, with 8 bases between. Germline-derived CDR1 and CDR2 are SQVTM and ANQGSEA. The CDR3 protein is CSVEQGGTEAFF. CDR3 DNA sequence: TGCAGCGTTGAACAGGGAGGCACTGAAGCTTTCTTT.

The CDR3 loop is CATGLAGGGEQYF. As DNA, the CDR3 is TGTGCCACTGGACTAGCGGGAGGTGGCGAGCAGTACTTC. The chain links TRBV10-3 to TRBJ2-7, with 14 bases matching TRBD2. V lost 10 bases and J lost 6; bases outside the gene matches: 5. The CDR3 runs to 13 residues. The V gene's germline CDR1 is ENHRY and CDR2 SYGVKD.

The V call is TRBV7-3, the J call TRBJ1-2, with 9 bases identical to TRBD1. The CDR3 loop spans 15 amino acids. With V trimmed by 5 bases and J by 6 bases, 10 bases remained unmatched. The germline V gene has CDR1 SGHTA and CDR2 FQGTGA. CDR3 nucleotide sequence: TGTGCCAGCAGCGTTACCTCGACAGGGGGAGATGGCTACACCTTC. Residues: CASSVTSTGGDGYTF.

This rearrangement joins TRBV19 to TRBJ1-6; D unclear. The CDR3 has 15 amino acids. V lost 5 bases and J lost 5, with 13 bases in between. The germline V gene encodes CDR1 LNHDA and CDR2 SQIVND (reference sequence). In DNA, the CDR3 is TGTGCCAGTAGTCGGAGGGTGGGCGATAATTCACCCCTCCACTTT. This sequence encodes CASSRRVGDNSPLHF.

In this sample, this clone turned up a few times. DNA for the CDR3: TGTGCCAGCAGCGTAGGGACAGCATTCTCCTACAATGAGCAGTTCTTC. Its protein product is CASSVGTAFSYNEQFF. The chain links TRBV9 to TRBJ2-1; D may be TRBD1 (6 bases). The germline CDR1 and CDR2 sequences are SGDLS and YYNGEE. The CDR3 covers 16 residues. V lost 0 bases and J lost 0, with 10 bases in between. The full variable domain, rest sourced from reference TRBV9 and TRBJ2-1, is DSGVTQTPKHLITATGQRVTLRCSPRSGDLSVYWYQQSLDQGLQFLIQYYNGEERAKGNILERFSAQQFPDLHSELNLSSLELGDSALYFCASSVGTAFSYNEQFFGPGTRLTVL.

The J gene is TRBJ1-2, the V gene TRBV19, with 11 bases aligning to TRBD1. Germline V gives CDR1 LNHDA, CDR2 SQIVND (reference sequence). The CDR3 length is 16 residues. V dropped 5 bases and J dropped 4; count of bases not matched to a gene: 9. Here the CDR3 reads CASSPAGQGVLYGYTF. The CDR3 region has the DNA TGTGCCAGTAGTCCAGCGGGACAGGGGGTGCTCTATGGCTACACCTTC. Drawing the rest from reference TRBV19 and TRBJ1-2, the complete variable domain is DGGITQSPKYLFRKEGQNVTLSCEQNLNHDAMYWYRQDPGQGLRLIYYSQIVNDFQKGDIAEGYSVSREKKESFPLTVTSAQKNPTAFYLCASSPAGQGVLYGYTFGSGTRLTVV.

This clone has a handful of counts. The V call is TRBV5-1, the J call TRBJ2-2; TRBD1 matches 9 bases. The CDR3 length is 17 residues. After removal of 4 bases from V and 3 bases from J, the junction contained 10 bases not matched to a gene. CDR1 is SGHRS and CDR2 is YFSETQ in the germline V gene. The DNA of the CDR3 is TGCGCCAGCAGCCTTCGGGACAGGGTAGGGGACACCGGGGAGCTGTTTTTT. Residues: CASSLRDRVGDTGELFF.

This clone was counted a few times. The chain joins TRBV28 to TRBJ2-7; 8 bases agree with TRBD1. After removal of 2 bases from V and 5 bases from J, the junction contained 2 bases not matched to a gene. This CDR3 comprises 13 residues. In germline, CDR1 is MDHEN, CDR2 SYDVKM. CDR3 amino acids: CASSLQGADEQYF. The DNA for the CDR3 is TGTGCCAGCAGTTTACAGGGGGCAGACGAGCAGTACTTC.

The chain employs TRBV5-1 and TRBJ2-1, with D maybe TRBD1 (5 bases). The V and J ends lost 0 bases and 3 bases respectively, with 13 bases between them. The germline V gene encodes CDR1 SGHRS and CDR2 YFSETQ. This CDR3 spans 16 amino acids. The CDR3 DNA is TGCGCCAGCAGCTTGGTTGTCAGCCAGGGCTACAATGAGCAGTTCTTC. Its protein is CASSLVVSQGYNEQFF.

The chain links TRBV18 to TRBJ2-4; 9 bases are a match to TRBD1. The CDR3 contains 16 residues. Germline V CDR1 and CDR2: KGHSH, LQKENI. The V gene end was trimmed by 5 bases and the J gene end by 0 bases; junction bases not matched to a gene: 5. The CDR3 protein is CASSYRDRVAKNIQYF. The CDR3 nucleotides read TGTGCCAGCTCATACCGGGACAGGGTAGCCAAAAACATTCAGTACTTC.

The J gene is TRBJ1-1, the V gene TRBV28; D unclear. Trimming cost V 6 bases and J 0 bases, with 14 bases left between them. The CDR3 sequence is 15 residues long. The germline V gene has CDR1 MDHEN and CDR2 SYDVKM. The CDR3 DNA follows: TGTGCCAGCAGCCCCGGAGGAGGGTTGAACACTGAAGCTTTCTTT. This encodes CASSPGGGLNTEAFF.

The rearrangement joins TRBV6-1 to TRBJ2-7; no reliable D call. Per germline, CDR1 MNHNS and CDR2 SASEGT. The V gene lost 0 bases and the J gene lost 3 bases, with 12 bases spanning the gap. The CDR3 has 15 amino acids. The CDR3 DNA is TGTGCCAGCAGTGAAGCGTTACAGCCGAGCTACGAGCAGTACTTC. Its translation: CASSEALQPSYEQYF.

CDR3 residues: CASRLTGDTEAFF. CDR3 in DNA: TGTGCCAGCAGGTTGACAGGGGACACTGAAGCTTTCTTT. The chain couples TRBV6-1 to TRBJ1-1; 8 positions match TRBD1. The junction had 3 bases not matched to a gene; V was cut back by 6 bases and J by 3 bases. The V gene's germline CDR1 is MNHNS and CDR2 SASEGT. This CDR3 has 13 amino acids.